This TCR beta chain was found in a study of early stage breast cancer tumors. General observations from the study: Tumors had about 2.5-fold higher T cell density and higher clonality than adjacent normal breast tissue. In about 90% of the 16 patients, blood comparison separated tumor from normal breast. Enriched TCRB sequences shared across patients were mostly commonly generated sequences.

The length of the CDR3 is 15 residues. This clone appeared a single time. The antigen remains undetermined. Each sample had two DNA replicates, roughly 0.5 ug blood or about 1.5 ug tissue. The table came from immunoSEQ multiplex PCR; TCRdb's copy has only in-frame clones and leaves some out. The sample has about 72,000 clones; 70% to 85% are singletons. The chain has TRBV21-1 and TRBJ2-7; the D segment call TRBD2 is taken from the table without a DNA check. TRBV21-1 is flagged as a pseudogene. The sequence derives from a person aged 55 to 70 with breast cancer. The specimen was blood. The CDR3 DNA is TGTGCCAGCAAAGGAGTATGGACGGGGTTTTACGAGCAGTACTTC. This codes for CASKGVWTGFYEQYF.